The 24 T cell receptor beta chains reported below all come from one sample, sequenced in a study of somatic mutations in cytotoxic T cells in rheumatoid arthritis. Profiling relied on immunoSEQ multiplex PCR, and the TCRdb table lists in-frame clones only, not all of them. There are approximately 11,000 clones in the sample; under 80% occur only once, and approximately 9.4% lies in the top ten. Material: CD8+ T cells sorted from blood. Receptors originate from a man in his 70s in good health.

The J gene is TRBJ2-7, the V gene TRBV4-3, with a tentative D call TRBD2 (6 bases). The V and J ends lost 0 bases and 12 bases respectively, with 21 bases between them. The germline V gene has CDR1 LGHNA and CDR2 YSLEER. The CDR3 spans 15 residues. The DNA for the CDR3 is TGCGCCAGCAGCCAAGATTCCGCGGGGAGGAAGGTGATGTACTTC. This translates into CASSQDSAGRKVMYF.

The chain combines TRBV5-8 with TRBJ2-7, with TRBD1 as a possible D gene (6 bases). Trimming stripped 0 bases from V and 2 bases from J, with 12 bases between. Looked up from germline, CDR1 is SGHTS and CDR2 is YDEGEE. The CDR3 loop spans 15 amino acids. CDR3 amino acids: CASSLGQGPTYEQYF. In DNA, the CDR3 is TGTGCCAGCAGCTTGGGGCAGGGGCCTACCTACGAGCAGTACTTC.

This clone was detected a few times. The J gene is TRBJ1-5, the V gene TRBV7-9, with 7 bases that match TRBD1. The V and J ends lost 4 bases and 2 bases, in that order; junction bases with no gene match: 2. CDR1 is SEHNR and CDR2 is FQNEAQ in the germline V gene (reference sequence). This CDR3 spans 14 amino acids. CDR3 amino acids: CASSSTGGNQPQHF. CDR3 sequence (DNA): TGTGCCAGCAGCTCAACAGGGGGCAATCAGCCCCAGCATTTT.

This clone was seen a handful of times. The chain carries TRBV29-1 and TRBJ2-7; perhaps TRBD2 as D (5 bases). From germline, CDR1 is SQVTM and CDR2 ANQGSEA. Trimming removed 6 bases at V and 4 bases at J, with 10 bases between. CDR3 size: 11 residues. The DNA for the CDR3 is TGCAGCGTAGTACGGGGTTACGAGCAGTACTTC. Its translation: CSVVRGYEQYF.

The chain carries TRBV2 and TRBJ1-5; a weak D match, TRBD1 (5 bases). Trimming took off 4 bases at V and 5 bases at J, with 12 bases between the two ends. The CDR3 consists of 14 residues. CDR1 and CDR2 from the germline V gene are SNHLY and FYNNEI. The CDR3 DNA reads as TGTGCCAGCAGTGTTCACGGGGCCCATCAGCCCCAGCATTTT. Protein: CASSVHGAHQPQHF.

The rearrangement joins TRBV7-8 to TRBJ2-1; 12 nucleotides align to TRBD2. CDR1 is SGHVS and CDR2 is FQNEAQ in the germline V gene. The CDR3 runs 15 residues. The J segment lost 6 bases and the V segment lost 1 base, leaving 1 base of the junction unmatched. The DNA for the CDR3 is TGTGCCAGCAGCTTAGAACTAGCGGGGGGCAATGAGCAGTTCTTC. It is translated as CASSLELAGGNEQFF. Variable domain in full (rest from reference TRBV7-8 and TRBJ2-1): GAGVSQSPRYKVAKRGQDVALRCDPISGHVSLFWYQQALGQGPEFLTYFQNEAQLDKSGLPSDRFFAERPEGSVSTLKIQRTQQEDSAVYLCASSLELAGGNEQFFGPGTRLTVL.

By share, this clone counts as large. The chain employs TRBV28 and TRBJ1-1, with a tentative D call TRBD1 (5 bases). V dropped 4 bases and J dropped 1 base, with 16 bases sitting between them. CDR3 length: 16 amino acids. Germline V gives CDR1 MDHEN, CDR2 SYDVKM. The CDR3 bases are TGTGCCAGCAGTTCCACTTTAGGGGCCAAGAACACTGAAGCTTTCTTT. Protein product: CASSSTLGAKNTEAFF. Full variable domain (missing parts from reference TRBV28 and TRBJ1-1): DVKVTQSSRYLVKRTGEKVFLECVQDMDHENMFWYRQDPGLGLRLIYFSYDVKMKEKGDIPEGYSVSREKKERFSLILESASTNQTSMYLCASSSTLGAKNTEAFFGQGTRLTVV.

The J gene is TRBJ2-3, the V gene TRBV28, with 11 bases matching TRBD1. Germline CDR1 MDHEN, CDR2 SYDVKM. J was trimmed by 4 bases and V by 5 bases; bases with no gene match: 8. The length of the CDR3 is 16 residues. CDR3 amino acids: CASSPPGQGVADTQYF. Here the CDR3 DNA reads TGTGCCAGCAGTCCCCCGGGACAGGGGGTTGCAGATACGCAGTATTTT.

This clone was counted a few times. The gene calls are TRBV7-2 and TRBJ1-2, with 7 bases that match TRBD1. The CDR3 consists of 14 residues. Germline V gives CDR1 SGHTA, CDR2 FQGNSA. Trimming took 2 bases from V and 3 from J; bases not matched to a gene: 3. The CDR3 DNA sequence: TGTGCCAGCAGCTTACCCGGGACAGACTATGGCTACACCTTC. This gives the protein CASSLPGTDYGYTF.

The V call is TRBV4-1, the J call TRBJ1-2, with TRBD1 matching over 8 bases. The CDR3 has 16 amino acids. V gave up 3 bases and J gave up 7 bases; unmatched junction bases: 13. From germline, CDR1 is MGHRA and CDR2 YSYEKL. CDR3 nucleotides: TGCGCCAGCAGCCAGGGCCTAAGGGGCAGGGGGCCTGGCTACACCTTC. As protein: CASSQGLRGRGPGYTF.

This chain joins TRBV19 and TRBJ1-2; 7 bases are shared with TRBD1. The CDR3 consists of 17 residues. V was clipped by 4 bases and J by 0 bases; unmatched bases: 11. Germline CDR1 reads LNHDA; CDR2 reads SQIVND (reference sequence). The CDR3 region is CASSTRDRLNPNYGYTF. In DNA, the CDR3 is TGTGCCAGTAGTACCCGGGACAGACTTAATCCTAACTATGGCTACACCTTC.

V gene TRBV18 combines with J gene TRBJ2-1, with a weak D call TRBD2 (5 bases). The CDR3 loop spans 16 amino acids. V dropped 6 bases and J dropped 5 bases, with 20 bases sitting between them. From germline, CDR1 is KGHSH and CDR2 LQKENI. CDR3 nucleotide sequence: TGTGCCAGCTCGGCCCGGAGGAGCGGACCTCACAATGAGCAGTTCTTC. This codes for CASSARRSGPHNEQFF.

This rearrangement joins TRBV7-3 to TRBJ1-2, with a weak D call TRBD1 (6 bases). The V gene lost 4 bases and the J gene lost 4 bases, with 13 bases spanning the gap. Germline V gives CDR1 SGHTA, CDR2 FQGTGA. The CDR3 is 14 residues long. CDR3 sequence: CASSSPGEAYGYTF. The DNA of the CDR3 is TGTGCCAGCAGCTCCCCAGGGGAGGCCTATGGCTACACCTTC.

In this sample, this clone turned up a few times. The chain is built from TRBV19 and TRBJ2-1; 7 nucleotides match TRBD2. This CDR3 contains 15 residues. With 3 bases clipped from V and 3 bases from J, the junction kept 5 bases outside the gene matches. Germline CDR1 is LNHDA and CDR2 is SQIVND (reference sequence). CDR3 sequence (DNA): TGTGCCAGTAGTATTGAGTCTAGCGGCTACAATGAGCAGTTCTTC. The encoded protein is CASSIESSGYNEQFF.

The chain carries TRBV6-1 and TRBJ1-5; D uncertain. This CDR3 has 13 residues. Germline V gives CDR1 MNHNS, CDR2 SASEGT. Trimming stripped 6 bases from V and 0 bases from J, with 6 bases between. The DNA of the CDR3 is TGTGCCAGCAGCGTGTATAGCAATCAGCCCCAGCATTTT. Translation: CASSVYSNQPQHF.

The CDR3 DNA reads TGTGCCAGCAGCTTATGGGAGCGGAGCACAGATACGCAGTATTTT. Residues: CASSLWERSTDTQYF. V and J are TRBV13 and TRBJ2-3, with D maybe TRBD2 (5 bases). Between the trimmed V and J ends, which lost 2 bases and 0 bases, there was a span of 9 bases. The CDR3 extends over 15 amino acids. Looked up from germline, CDR1 is PRHDT and CDR2 is FYEKMQ (reference sequence).

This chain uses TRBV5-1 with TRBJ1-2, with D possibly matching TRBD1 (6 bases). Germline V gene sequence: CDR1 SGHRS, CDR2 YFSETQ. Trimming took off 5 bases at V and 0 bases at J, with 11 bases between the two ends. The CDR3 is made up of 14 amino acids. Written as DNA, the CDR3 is TGCGCCAGCAGTACTGGGGGCTCTAACTATGGCTACACCTTC. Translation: CASSTGGSNYGYTF.

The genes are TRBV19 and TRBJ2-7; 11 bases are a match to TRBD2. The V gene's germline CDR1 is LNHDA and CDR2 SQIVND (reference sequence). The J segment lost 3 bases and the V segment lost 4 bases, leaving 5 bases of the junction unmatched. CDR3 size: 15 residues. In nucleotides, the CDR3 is TGTGCCAGTAGTACCTCGACTAGCGGGATCTACGAGCAGTACTTC. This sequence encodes CASSTSTSGIYEQYF.

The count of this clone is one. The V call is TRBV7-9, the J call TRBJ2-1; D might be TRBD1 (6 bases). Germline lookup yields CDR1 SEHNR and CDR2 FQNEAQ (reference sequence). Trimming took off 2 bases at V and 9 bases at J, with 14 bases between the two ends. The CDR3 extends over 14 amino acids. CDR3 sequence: CASSLQGLYSEQFF. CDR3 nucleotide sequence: TGTGCCAGCAGCTTACAGGGGCTGTATAGTGAGCAGTTCTTC.

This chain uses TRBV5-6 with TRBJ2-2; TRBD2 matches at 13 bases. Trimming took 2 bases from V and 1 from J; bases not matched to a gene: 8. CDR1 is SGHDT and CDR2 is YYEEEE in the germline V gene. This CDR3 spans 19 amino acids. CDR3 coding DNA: TGTGCCAGCAGCTTACGGACTAGCGGGAGCGAAAGGAACACCGGGGAGCTGTTTTTT. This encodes CASSLRTSGSERNTGELFF.

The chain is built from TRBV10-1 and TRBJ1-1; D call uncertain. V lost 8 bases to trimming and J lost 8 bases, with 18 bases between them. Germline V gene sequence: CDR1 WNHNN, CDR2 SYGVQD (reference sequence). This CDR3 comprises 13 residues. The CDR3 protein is CASSPHTGVEAFF. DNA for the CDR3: TGCGCCAGCTCCCCCCATACGGGAGTCGAAGCTTTCTTT.

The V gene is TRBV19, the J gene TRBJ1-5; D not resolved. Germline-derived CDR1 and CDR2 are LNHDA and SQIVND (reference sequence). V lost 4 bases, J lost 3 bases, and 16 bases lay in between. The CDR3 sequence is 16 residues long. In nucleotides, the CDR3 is TGTGCCAGTAGTACAACCGGGCCATCCTACAATCAGCCCCAGCATTTT. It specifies CASSTTGPSYNQPQHF.

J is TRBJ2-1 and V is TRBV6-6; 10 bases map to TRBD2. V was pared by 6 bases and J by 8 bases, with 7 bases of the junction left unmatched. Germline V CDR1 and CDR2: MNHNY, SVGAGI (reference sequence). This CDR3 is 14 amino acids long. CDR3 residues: CASSLAGAGYEQFF. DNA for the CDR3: TGTGCCAGCAGCCTAGCGGGGGCCGGTTATGAGCAGTTCTTC.

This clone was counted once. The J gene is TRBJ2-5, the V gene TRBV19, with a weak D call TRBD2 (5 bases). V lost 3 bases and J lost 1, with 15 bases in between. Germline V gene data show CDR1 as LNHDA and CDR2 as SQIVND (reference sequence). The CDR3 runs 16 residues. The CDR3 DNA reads TGTGCCAGTAGTATCATCCCTAGCCGGGGCCAAGAGACCCAGTACTTC. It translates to CASSIIPSRGQETQYF.